The 2 T cell receptor beta chains below all came from one sample that was sequenced in a study of blood T cell repertoires in COVID-19. Clones were sequenced by immunoSEQ multiplex PCR, and TCRdb holds only the in-frame ones, with some missing. The data hold around 60,000 clones, with 84% observed a single time. Sequencing input: peripheral blood. These receptors originate from a man aged 55 to 70 with COVID-19, enrolled during active disease.

The chain uses TRBV5-4 and TRBJ1-1, with 7 positions matching TRBD1. This CDR3 has 14 amino acids. Germline V gives CDR1 SGHNT, CDR2 YYREEE (reference sequence). V lost 6 bases, J lost 4 bases, and 9 bases stayed unmatched. The CDR3 nucleotides are TGTGCCAGCATAGGGGGCGCAGGGTTCACTGAAGCTTTCTTT. This translates into CASIGGAGFTEAFF.

The chain recombines TRBV3-1 (or the pseudogene TRBV3-2) with TRBJ1-5, with 9 bases fitting TRBD1. V gave up 4 bases and J gave up 3 bases; unmatched junction bases: 7. The CDR3 runs to 16 residues. Per the germline V gene, CDR1 is LGHDT and CDR2 is YNNKEL (reference sequence). The CDR3 loop reads CASSLTGTGNNQPQHF. The CDR3 bases are TGTGCCAGCAGCCTCACCGGGACAGGGAACAATCAGCCCCAGCATTTT.